This T cell receptor (beta chain) was found in a study of T cell changes during pregnancy in multiple sclerosis (dated by TCRdb to between 2018 and 2021). Study-level background: In women with multiple sclerosis, the researchers looked at how the T cell repertoire shifted as pregnancy progressed.

In the germline V gene (reference sequence), CDR1 corresponds to SEHNR and CDR2 to FQNEAQ. The CDR3 covers 13 residues, taking in both the cysteine and the phenylalanine. This entry keeps only the CDR3 DNA: 39 bases, framed from base 1. Between the V and J ends, shortened by 2 bases and 6 bases respectively, the junction contains 7 bases. Library preparation used the immunoSEQ multiplex PCR assay. TCRdb took over this immuneACCESS table, retaining in-frame rearrangements with V and J assigned. Such tables are incomplete; in checked studies, under half of the missing clones stem from an unresolved V gene, and the remainder is unexplained. The sample table records tens of thousands of clones; approximately 91% of these occur just once. Approximately 1.5% of the sample rests with the top ten. Remarks on this clone: The antigen this receptor binds is unknown. Per-nucleotide qualities are absent, and no much larger clonotype sits a single base away.

The rearranged segments are TRBV7-9 and TRBJ2-2; a weak D assignment points to TRBD2 (6 bases agree). This clonotype originated in a female donor with multiple sclerosis, enrolled in a pregnancy study. This material consisted of peripheral blood, taken in the third trimester of pregnancy. The DNA sequence is as follows: TGTGCCAGCAGCTTAAGCGGGCCCGGGGAGCTGTTTTTT. Its translation reads: CASSLSGPGELFF.